The 17 T cell receptor beta chains listed next were all sequenced from one sample in a study of T-cell reconstitution after alpha-beta-depleted transplantation in children. Using unique molecular identifiers, the investigators prepared the TCRbeta library. TCRdb passed the PCR reads through MiXCR, listing each CDR3 protein once. The table lists around 680,000 distinct CDR3 sequences, approximately 15% of them singletons, with 0.8% to 1.1% in the top ten. The specimen comprised PBMCs from the stem cell graft donor, sampled from the stem cell graft. The receptor set was obtained from a human donor who donated a stem cell graft to a child with acute myeloid leukemia.

The sample holds a few counts of this clonotype. V is TRBV11-2 and J is TRBJ2-1, with TRBD2 matching over 8 bases. Germline CDR1 and CDR2: SGHAT and FQNNGV. V was clipped by 2 bases and J by 3 bases; unmatched bases: 9. The length of the CDR3 is 17 residues. CDR3 in DNA: TGTGCCAGCAGCTTATCATCTGAGCGGGGGATCTACAATGAGCAGTTCTTC. Amino acid sequence: CASSLSSERGIYNEQFF.

This clonotype was seen many times. The genes are TRBV13 and TRBJ2-7; D may match TRBD1 or TRBD2 (6 bases each). CDR1 is PRHDT, CDR2 FYEKMQ, per germline (reference sequence). The length of the CDR3 is 15 residues. The V gene lost 2 bases and the J gene lost 1 base, with 12 bases spanning the gap. This CDR3 reads CASSLRGLGSYEQYV. Written as DNA, the CDR3 is TGTGCCAGCAGCTTACGGGGGCTCGGGTCCTACGAGCAGTACGTC.

This clonotype showed up just a few times. The chain is built from TRBV12-3 or TRBV12-4 and TRBJ2-1; 12 bases agree with TRBD2. V shed 3 bases and J 8 bases; nucleotides not matched to a gene: 5. This CDR3 spans 15 amino acids. DNA of the CDR3: TGTGCCAGCAGTTTCTGGCTAGCGGGGGGGCATGAGCAGTTCTTC. Translation gives CASSFWLAGGHEQFF.

The table lists this clonotype with a few counts. The J gene is TRBJ2-5, the V gene TRBV15; 13 bases match TRBD2. J lost 4 bases, V lost 4 bases, and 3 bases had no gene match. CDR3 size: 15 residues. The germline CDR1 and CDR2 sequences are LNHNV and YYDKDF (reference sequence). The CDR3 is CATSIGLAGVETQYF. Here the CDR3 DNA reads TGTGCCACCAGCATTGGACTAGCGGGGGTAGAGACCCAGTACTTC.

The CDR3 DNA is TGCAGTGCTAGCCCCGGGGCAAATCAGCCCCAGCATTTT. This codes for CSASPGANQPQHF. The chain joins TRBV20-1 to TRBJ1-5; possible D gene TRBD1, 5 bases. The CDR3 has 13 residues. The V end lost 3 bases, the J end lost 4 bases, and 10 bases lay between the germline ends. Germline V CDR1 and CDR2: DFQATT, SNEGSKA (reference sequence).

The rearrangement links TRBV12-3 or TRBV12-4 to TRBJ2-1, with a weak D call TRBD2 (7 bases). V shed 2 bases and J shed 7 bases, with 15 bases lying between them. The CDR3 consists of 15 residues. The CDR3 sequence is CASSLFLRGTNEQFF. The CDR3 DNA follows: TGTGCCAGCAGTTTATTTTTGCGGGGGACAAATGAGCAGTTCTTC.

The V call is TRBV9, the J call TRBJ2-1; D gene ambiguous. Looked up from germline, CDR1 is SGDLS and CDR2 is YYNGEE. V was clipped by 4 bases and J by 10 bases, with 15 bases between them. The CDR3 is 13 amino acids. The CDR3 spells CASSLRSPREQFF. The CDR3 bases are TGTGCCAGCAGCCTCCGATCCCCCAGGGAGCAGTTCTTC.

Points on this clonotype: Being one base from a much bigger clone, this may be a read error. The chain couples TRBV11-2 to TRBJ2-1; 7 nucleotides line up with TRBD1. Germline lookup yields CDR1 SGHAT and CDR2 FQNNGV. Unmatched junction bases numbered 11, after V lost 7 bases and J lost 11 bases. This CDR3 has 13 residues. The CDR3 coding sequence is TGTGCCAGCAACCCGAGCCGGGACAGCAAGCAGTTCTTC. Translation gives CASNPSRDSKQFF.

In its sample, this clonotype was seen many times. The chain joins TRBV27 to TRBJ1-1; 11 bases line up with TRBD1. The CDR3 runs 13 residues. Per germline, CDR1 MNHEY and CDR2 SMNVEV (reference sequence). V lost 7 bases, J lost 7 bases, and 5 bases stayed unmatched. The CDR3 loop reads CASTGQGAVEAFF. The CDR3 DNA is TGTGCCAGCACCGGACAGGGGGCCGTTGAAGCTTTCTTT.

This clonotype came up a few times. This chain links TRBV28 with TRBJ2-2, with 14 bases that match TRBD2. Trimming at V came to 8 bases and at J to 0 bases, leaving 5 bases not matched to a gene. The CDR3 is 17 amino acids. The germline V gene encodes CDR1 MDHEN and CDR2 SYDVKM. The CDR3 is CASRGLAGGTNTGELFF. CDR3 in DNA: TGTGCCAGCCGAGGACTAGCGGGGGGAACGAACACCGGGGAGCTGTTTTTT.

This chain's CDR3 is CASSEFGQAKNIQYF. In DNA, the CDR3 is TGTGCCAGCAGCGAATTCGGACAGGCCAAAAACATTCAGTACTTC. This chain links TRBV9 with TRBJ2-4; D is perhaps TRBD1 (6 bases). This CDR3 is built from 15 residues. Between the trimmed V and J ends, which lost 3 bases and 1 base, there was a span of 11 bases. Germline V gene lookup returns CDR1 SGDLS and CDR2 YYNGEE.

This clonotype was counted a few times. The chain employs TRBV9 and TRBJ1-1; TRBD1 might be the D (6 bases). Germline loops: CDR1 SGDLS, CDR2 YYNGEE. The CDR3 runs 14 residues. Between the trimmed V and J ends, which lost 3 bases and 3 bases, there was a span of 12 bases. The CDR3 bases are TGTGCCAGCAGCGGGGGACACCACGACACTGAAGCTTTCTTT. It is translated as CASSGGHHDTEAFF.

V and J are TRBV12-3 or TRBV12-4 and TRBJ1-2; D possibly corresponds to TRBD1 (6 bases). The CDR3 extends over 15 amino acids. V was pared by 6 bases and J by 5 bases, with 19 bases between. This chain's CDR3 is CASSDHREGRYGYTF. CDR3 sequence (DNA): TGTGCCAGCAGCGATCACAGGGAGGGGCGATATGGCTACACCTTC.

This clonotype came up a few times. The chain uses TRBV19 and TRBJ2-4; 11 bases line up with TRBD1. The ends lost 0 bases at V and 4 bases at J; junction bases unmatched: 8. The germline CDR1 and CDR2 sequences are LNHDA and SQIVND (reference sequence). The CDR3 is 18 amino acids. The CDR3 DNA reads TGTGCCAGTAGTATAGATCGGAGGGGGACAGGGGGAAAAAACATTCAGTACTTC. Its protein is CASSIDRRGTGGKNIQYF. Combining the CDR3 with reference TRBV19 and TRBJ2-4 gives the whole variable domain DGGITQSPKYLFRKEGQNVTLSCEQNLNHDAMYWYRQDPGQGLRLIYYSQIVNDFQKGDIAEGYSVSREKKESFPLTVTSAQKNPTAFYLCASSIDRRGTGGKNIQYFGAGTRLSVL.

V usage is TRBV15 and J usage is TRBJ2-5, with a possible D match to TRBD2 (5 bases). Germline CDR1 and CDR2: LNHNV and YYDKDF (reference sequence). The CDR3 has 14 residues. V was trimmed by 1 base and J by 7 bases, leaving 13 bases between them. The CDR3 loop reads CATSRVNRAGTQYF. CDR3 nucleotides: TGTGCCACCAGCAGAGTTAACCGGGCGGGGACCCAGTACTTC. The complete variable domain, with remaining parts taken from reference TRBV15 and TRBJ2-5, reads DAMVIQNPRYQVTQFGKPVTLSCSQTLNHNVMYWYQQKSSQAPKLLFHYYDKDFNNEADTPDNFQSRRPNTSFCFLDIRSPGLGDTAMYLCATSRVNRAGTQYFGPGTRLLVL.

The chain employs TRBV4-3 and TRBJ2-7; D might be TRBD1 or TRBD2, each matching 6 bases. CDR1 and CDR2 (germline): LGHNA, YSLEER. The CDR3 sequence is 14 residues long. The V end lost 4 bases, the J end lost 1 base, and 11 bases lay between the germline ends. The CDR3 sequence: CASSPGGRSYEQYF. CDR3 coding DNA: TGCGCCAGCAGCCCCGGGGGCAGATCCTACGAGCAGTACTTC.

Many counts were recorded for this clonotype. The chain couples TRBV20-1 to TRBJ1-5; the D gene is possibly TRBD1 (5 bases). Germline CDR1 is DFQATT and CDR2 is SNEGSKA (reference sequence). The V gene lost 6 bases and the J gene lost 4 bases, with 16 bases spanning the gap. The CDR3 covers 14 residues. The CDR3: CSARVGLGNQPQHF. The CDR3 nucleotides are TGCAGTGCCAGGGTGGGACTGGGAAATCAGCCCCAGCATTTT.